The 6 T cell receptor beta chains given below trace back to one sample, sequenced in a study of T cells after yellow fever vaccination. TCRdb reprocessed the 5' RACE reads via MiXCR and lists one record per CDR3 protein. The top ten hold around 14% of the sample, which has hundreds of thousands of distinct CDR3 sequences, roughly an eighth seen once. The starting material was PBMCs, obtained on the day of the yellow fever booster vaccination. Source of these receptors: a man aged 25-40 years who received the YFV17D yellow fever vaccine.

This clonotype has more than one count but fewer than ten. The J gene is TRBJ1-1, the V gene TRBV3-1; D is unresolved. Per the germline V gene, CDR1 is LGHDT and CDR2 is YNNKEL (reference sequence). Trimming stripped 0 bases from V and 11 bases from J, with 7 bases between. There are 11 residues in the CDR3. In DNA form, the CDR3 reads TGTGCCAGCAGCCAAGATCGGGAGGCTTTCTTT. Its translation is CASSQDREAFF. The full variable domain, in which reference TRBV3-1 and TRBJ1-1 provide the parts outside the CDR3, is DTAVSQTPKYLVTQMGNDKSIKCEQNLGHDTMYWYKQDSKKFLKIMFSYNNKELIINETVPNRFSPKSPDKAHLNLHINSLELGDSAVYFCASSQDREAFFGQGTRLTVV.

The J gene is TRBJ2-1, the V gene TRBV20-1; tentatively, D is TRBD1 (6 bases). There are 13 residues in the CDR3. The V end was cut by 0 bases, the J end by 7 bases, with 10 bases between. The germline V gene has CDR1 DFQATT and CDR2 SNEGSKA (reference sequence). CDR3: CSARDKGVNEQFF. The CDR3 DNA reads TGCAGTGCTAGAGACAAGGGGGTAAATGAGCAGTTCTTC.

This clonotype was observed many times. The gene calls are TRBV5-1 and TRBJ2-1, with D possibly being TRBD2 (5 bases). Germline V gives CDR1 SGHRS, CDR2 YFSETQ. Deletions cut 4 bases from V and 4 bases from J, with 12 bases between. There are 14 residues in the CDR3. The CDR3 coding sequence is TGCGCCAGCAGCCCGGGAACTAAGTACAATGAGCAGTTCTTC. Protein sequence: CASSPGTKYNEQFF.

This chain links TRBV7-2 with TRBJ2-7, with D perhaps matching TRBD1 or TRBD2 (5 bases each). The CDR3 is 17 residues long. V was cut by 1 base and J by 7 bases, with 23 bases left in between. CDR1 SGHTA and CDR2 FQGNSA come from the germline V gene. The CDR3 loop reads CASSLVATPGATWEQYF. CDR3 DNA: TGTGCCAGCAGCTTAGTAGCCACCCCCGGGGCGACTTGGGAGCAGTACTTC.

In its sample, this clonotype was seen many times. CDR3: CASSHEGDTQYF. The CDR3 DNA follows: TGTGCCAGCAGCCACGAGGGCGATACGCAGTATTTT. This rearrangement joins TRBV7-9 to TRBJ2-3; D may be TRBD2 (5 bases). Germline V gene data show CDR1 as SEHNR and CDR2 as FQNEAQ (reference sequence). CDR3 length equals 12 residues. V lost 5 bases and J lost 6, with 9 bases in between.

This sequence joins TRBV3-1 and TRBJ2-5; unclear D gene. Germline-derived CDR1 and CDR2 are LGHDT and YNNKEL (reference sequence). Trimming took 2 bases from V and 7 from J, leaving 8 bases between them. The CDR3 totals 12 residues. The CDR3 DNA sequence: TGTGCCAGCAGCCAACACCCCGGGACCCAGTACTTC. It codes for CASSQHPGTQYF.